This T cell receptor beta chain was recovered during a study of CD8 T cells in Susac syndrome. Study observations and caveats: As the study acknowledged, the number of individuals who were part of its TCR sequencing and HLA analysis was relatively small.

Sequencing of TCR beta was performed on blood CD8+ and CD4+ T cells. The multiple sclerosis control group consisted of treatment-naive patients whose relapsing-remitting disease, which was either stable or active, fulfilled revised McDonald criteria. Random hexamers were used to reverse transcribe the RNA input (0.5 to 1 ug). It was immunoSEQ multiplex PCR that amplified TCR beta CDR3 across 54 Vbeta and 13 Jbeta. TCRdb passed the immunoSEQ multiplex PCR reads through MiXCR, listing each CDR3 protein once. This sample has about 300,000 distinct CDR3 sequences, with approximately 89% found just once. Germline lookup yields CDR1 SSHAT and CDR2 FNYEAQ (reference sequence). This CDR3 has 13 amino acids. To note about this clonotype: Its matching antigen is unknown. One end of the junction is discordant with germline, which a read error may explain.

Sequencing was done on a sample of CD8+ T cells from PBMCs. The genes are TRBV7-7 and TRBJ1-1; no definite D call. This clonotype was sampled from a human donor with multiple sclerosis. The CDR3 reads CASSREWDTEAFF. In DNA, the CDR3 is TGTGCTAGCAGCCGGGAGTGGGACACTGAAGCTTTCTTT.